This paragraph covers one T cell receptor beta chain sequence. As yet, its antigen is unknown. If no ophthalmopathy appeared within 18 months of follow-up, hyperthyroidism was termed stable. Ineligible for inclusion were patients with other autoimmune diseases, uncontrolled infections, pregnancy or lactation. These data belong to a study of Graves' ophthalmopathy and Graves' hyperthyroidism. Turning to the study itself: At the time of initial diagnosis and before any treatment, peripheral blood was collected.

V lost 2 bases, J lost 4 bases, and 6 bases stayed unmatched. Per germline, CDR1 LNHDA and CDR2 SQIVND (reference sequence). This CDR3 spans 16 amino acids. Study results and caveats: The model achieved around 67% sensitivity and roughly 72% specificity for ophthalmopathy progression.

Amplification targeted the TCR beta CDR3 regions, with RNA transcripts as the source material. HTBI-primed RT-PCR formed the first round, and a multiplex PCR formed the second. Via MiXCR, TCRdb re-called the multiplex PCR reads, giving one row per CDR3 protein. The profile shows roughly 420,000 distinct CDR3 sequences, around 20% of them singletons. The sequenced material came from peripheral blood. The receptor's source is a woman between 18 and 29 years old with stable Graves' hyperthyroidism. The rearrangement uses TRBV19 and TRBJ1-1, with TRBD1 identical over 11 bases. CDR3 sequence (DNA): TGTGCCAGTAGTATACTGCCGGGACAGGGGGGCACTGAAGCTTTCTTT. Protein: CASSILPGQGGTEAFF.